These T cell receptor beta chains were read from a single sample in a study of T cells after somatic rescue of genetic block. The method was immunoSEQ multiplex PCR; TCRdb's version includes in-frame clones alone and lacks a portion of them. Among around 57,000 clones, around 96% were seen once, and the ten largest hold roughly 0.074%. The sample was peripheral blood mononuclear cells (PBMCs). The receptors were sampled from a child less than two years old. The CDR3 runs from the conserved cysteine through the conserved F or W. A D gene is named only where the DNA matches it firmly. Not all rows give a size; the values are once, few, many and, for expanded clones, a class.

>TRBD1|TRBV12-5|once|TRBJ1-2
TGTGCTAGTGGTTCGGGACAGGGAGGGGATGGCTACACCTTC
CASGSGQGGDGYTF
>-|TRBV29-1|-|TRBJ2-6
TGCAGCGTTGAAGCCGTGAGTGGGGCCAACGTCCTGACTTTC
CSVEAVSGANVLTF
>-|TRBV6-5|-|TRBJ1-3
TGTGCCAGCAGGGGGGCAAACACCATATATTTT
CASRGANTIYF
>TRBD1|TRBV6-1|-|TRBJ2-4
TGTGCCAGCAGTGACCCAGGACAGGGCCTAAACATTCAGTACTTC
CASSDPGQGLNIQYF
>-|TRBV28|once|TRBJ2-6
TGTGCCAGCAGTTTATCGTACACCTCTGGGGCCAACGTCCTGACTTTC
CASSLSYTSGANVLTF
>-|TRBV27|-|TRBJ2-7
TGTGCCAGCAGTTTAGGGGGCTCCTACGAGCAGTACTTC
CASSLGGSYEQYF
>TRBD2|TRBV18|-|TRBJ2-3
TGTGCCAGCTCACCGCCGGGGACTAGGGGCACAGATACGCAGTATTTT
CASSPPGTRGTDTQYF
>-|TRBV6-1|once|TRBJ1-6
TGTGCCAGCAGCGTCACGGTCTCCTATAATTCACCCCTCCACTTT
CASSVTVSYNSPLHF
>-|TRBV4-1|-|TRBJ1-1
TGCGCCAGCAGTGCGAGAGGGGCCACTGAAGCTTTCTTT
CASSARGATEAFF
>TRBD2|TRBV4-2|-|TRBJ2-1
TGTGCCAGCAGCCAGGCGGCCGGGACTAGCGGGAACAATGAGCAGTTCTTC
CASSQAAGTSGNNEQFF
>TRBD2|TRBV5-4|-|TRBJ2-7
TGTGCCAGCAGCTTGACTAGCGGGAGGGCCGAGCAGTACTTC
CASSLTSGRAEQYF
>-|TRBV28|-|TRBJ2-1
TGTGCCAGCAGTTTAGCGAGCTCCTACAATGAGCAGTTCTTC
CASSLASSYNEQFF
>TRBD2|TRBV4-1|once|TRBJ2-1
TGCGCCAGCAGCCAAGATCCGAGCGGGGCCTACAATGAGCAGTTCTTC
CASSQDPSGAYNEQFF
>TRBD2|TRBV19|-|TRBJ2-1
TGTGCCAGTAGTATAGAAAGGACTAGCGGCTCCTACAATGAGCAGTTCTTC
CASSIERTSGSYNEQFF
>-|TRBV21-1|-|TRBJ1-3
TGTGCCAGCAGCAATGAGGGGAGAAGAAACACCATATATTTT
CASSNEGRRNTIYF
>-|TRBV25-1|-|TRBJ2-5
TGTGCCAGCAGCGATTGGGGGGAAGAGACCCAGTACTTC
CASSDWGEETQYF
>-|TRBV27|-|TRBJ1-1
TGTGCCAGCAGTTTATCCGTACAGAACACTGAAGCTTTCTTT
CASSLSVQNTEAFF